This T cell receptor beta chain stems from a study of tumor and adjacent non-tumor tissue in lung cancer. At the level of the study: Patients comprised eleven to twelve adenocarcinoma, a couple of squamous cell carcinoma and 1 small cell lung cancer. Study-level points and caveats: In normal lung, the top 100 clones were significantly more dominant than in tumor. Patients with more diverse tumor TCRs had worse survival.

This clonotype was recorded many times. Antigen: not known. This CDR3 has 14 residues. Trimming pared 4 bases from V and 3 bases from J, leaving 12 bases between. Germline values: CDR1 SGHAT, CDR2 FQNNGV. The library came from three nested PCR rounds adapted from ARM-PCR protocols. TCRdb recomputed calls from the multiplex PCR reads with MiXCR, one row per CDR3 protein. This repertoire shows 120,000 to 150,000 distinct CDR3 sequences, approximately 72% found once; its top ten account for 15% to 20%. This sample's RNA came from whole unsorted tissue. Between August and November 2014, newly diagnosed, chemotherapy-naive lung cancer patients underwent thoracic surgery in China.

V and J are TRBV11-2 and TRBJ1-2; tentatively, D is TRBD1 (5 bases). The sequencing input was lung tumor tissue. This receptor was obtained from a man in his 60s with small cell lung cancer. CDR3 nucleotide sequence: TGTGCCAGCAGCTCTCAGGGTGGGCACTATGGCTACACCTTC. It is translated as CASSSQGGHYGYTF.